At least ten counts were recorded for the clone carrying this T cell receptor beta chain. This specimen belongs to a study of metastatic and nonmetastatic thyroid tumors. TCRdb ran MiXCR on the PCR reads. Of over 35,000 clones in the sample, approximately 12% were seen once. Germline-derived CDR1 and CDR2 are MDHEN and SYDVKM. Germline trimming cut 5 bases from V and 2 bases from J; bases unmatched to any gene: 5. The CDR3 is 15 amino acids. There were no patients who had received any treatment before thyroid surgery. Source material: blood. The chain has TRBV28 and TRBJ2-5, with 10 bases that match TRBD2. The clonotype comes from a female donor with papillary thyroid cancer or a benign thyroid nodule (not recorded which). Some clones in this sample may be carry-over from other donors' samples. CDR3 sequence reads: CASSTLAGDQETQYF. For the CDR3, the DNA is TGTGCCAGCAGTACCCTAGCGGGGGATCAAGAGACCCAGTACTTC.